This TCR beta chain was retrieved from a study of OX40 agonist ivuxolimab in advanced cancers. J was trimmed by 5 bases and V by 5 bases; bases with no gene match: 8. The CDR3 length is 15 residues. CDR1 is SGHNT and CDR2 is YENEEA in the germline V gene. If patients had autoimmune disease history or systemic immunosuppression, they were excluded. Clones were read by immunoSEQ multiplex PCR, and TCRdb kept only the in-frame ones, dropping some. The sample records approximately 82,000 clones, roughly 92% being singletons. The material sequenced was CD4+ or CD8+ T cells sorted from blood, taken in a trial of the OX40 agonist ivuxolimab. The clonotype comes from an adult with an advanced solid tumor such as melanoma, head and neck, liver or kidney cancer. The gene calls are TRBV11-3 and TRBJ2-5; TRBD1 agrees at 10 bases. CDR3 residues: CASSPGTGDGETQYF. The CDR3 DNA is TGTGCCAGCAGCCCCGGGACAGGGGACGGCGAGACCCAGTACTTC. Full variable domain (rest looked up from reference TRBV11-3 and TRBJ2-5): EAGVVQSPRYKIIEKKQPVAFWCNPISGHNTLYWYLQNLGQGPELLIRYENEEAVDDSQLPKDRFSAERLKGVDSTLKIQPAELGDSAVYLCASSPGTGDGETQYFGPGTRLLVL.